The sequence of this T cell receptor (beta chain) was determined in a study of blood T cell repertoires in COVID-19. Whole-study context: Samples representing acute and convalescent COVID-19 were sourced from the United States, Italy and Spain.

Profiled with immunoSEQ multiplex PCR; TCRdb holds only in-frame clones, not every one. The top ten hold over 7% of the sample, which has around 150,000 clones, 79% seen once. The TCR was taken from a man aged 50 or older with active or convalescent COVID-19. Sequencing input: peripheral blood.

In nucleotides, the CDR3 is TGTGCCAGCAGCAAAGGGACTAGCGGGGACTCCTACAATGAGCAGTTCTTC. Translation gives CASSKGTSGDSYNEQFF. The V call is TRBV21-1, the J call TRBJ2-1; no check of the table's D call, TRBD2, against the DNA was made. TRBV21-1 counts as a pseudogene. This CDR3 contains 17 residues.